Listed here are 12 T cell receptor beta chains from one sample, sequenced in a study of naive and memory T cell subsets. The SP2 primer and nested alpha and beta constant region primers amplified ligated cDNA in four rounds. TCRdb redid the calling of the 5' RACE reads with MiXCR, one entry per CDR3 protein. The sample has 55,000 to 70,000 distinct CDR3 sequences; about 7.1% are singletons. The library had UMIs added by 3' ligation of an oligonucleotide to TCR cDNA. The receptors shown here come from a female donor in good health.

This clonotype was observed a handful of times. This chain uses TRBV9 with TRBJ2-7; TRBD2 is a possible D gene (7 bases). V was pared by 0 bases and J by 4 bases, with 14 bases between. Germline V gives CDR1 SGDLS, CDR2 YYNGEE. This CDR3 region has 15 residues. In DNA, the CDR3 is TGTGCCAGCAGCGTAGGGGGGGGCGCCCCGTACGAGCAGTACTTC. It is translated as CASSVGGGAPYEQYF.

This chain uses TRBV19 with TRBJ2-7, with 10 bases identical to TRBD1. Germline-derived CDR1 and CDR2 are LNHDA and SQIVND (reference sequence). V was clipped by 4 bases and J by 5 bases; unmatched bases: 5. CDR3 length: 14 amino acids. This CDR3 is CASSRSDRGNEQYF. The CDR3 nucleotides are TGTGCCAGTAGTAGATCGGACAGGGGGAACGAGCAGTACTTC.

Notes on this clonotype: Possible read error: a much larger clone is one base away. The rearrangement joins TRBV29-1 to TRBJ1-1, with 7 bases that match TRBD1. The germline V gene encodes CDR1 SQVTM and CDR2 ANQGSEA. Trimming cost V 4 bases and J 7 bases; bases outside gene matches: 6. The CDR3 is made up of 12 amino acids. The CDR3 reads CSVATGPREAFF. CDR3 DNA: TGCAGCGTTGCGACAGGGCCCCGTGAAGCTTTCTTT.

This clonotype has at least ten counts. V usage is TRBV29-1 and J usage is TRBJ2-1; TRBD2 is a possible D gene (6 bases). This CDR3 is 13 amino acids long. V lost 6 bases and J lost 6, with 15 bases in between. CDR1 and CDR2 from the germline V gene are SQVTM and ANQGSEA. The CDR3 protein is CSVDPAGVNEQFF. DNA for the CDR3: TGCAGCGTGGACCCAGCGGGCGTCAATGAGCAGTTCTTC.

The chain links TRBV18 to TRBJ2-1; either TRBD1 or TRBD2 may fit D (5 bases each). The germline V gene has CDR1 KGHSH and CDR2 LQKENI. CDR3 length: 14 amino acids. V was clipped by 2 bases and J by 4 bases, with 9 bases between them. This CDR3 reads CASSPRDGYNEQFF. The CDR3, as DNA: TGTGCCAGCTCACCAAGGGACGGGTACAATGAGCAGTTCTTC.

The genes are TRBV3-1 and TRBJ2-3; D gene uncertain. The length of the CDR3 is 14 residues. V shed 1 base and J shed 6 bases, with 11 bases lying between them. From germline, CDR1 is LGHDT and CDR2 YNNKEL (reference sequence). DNA of the CDR3: TGTGCCAGCAGCCAAGTTCCGGGCTGGGATACGCAGTATTTT. Amino acid sequence: CASSQVPGWDTQYF.

This clonotype was recorded many times. The chain joins TRBV29-1 to TRBJ2-2; D remains unclear. Germline V CDR1 and CDR2: SQVTM, ANQGSEA. CDR3 length equals 17 residues. V lost 1 base and J lost 1, with 16 bases in between. The CDR3 here is CSVEVLAERKNTGELFF. The DNA of the CDR3 is TGCAGCGTTGAAGTTCTCGCTGAACGGAAGAACACCGGGGAGCTGTTTTTT.

V is TRBV12-3 or TRBV12-4 and J is TRBJ2-3; D gene unclear. V was pared by 3 bases and J by 1 base, with 5 bases between. This CDR3 region has 13 residues. In DNA, the CDR3 is TGTGCCAGCAGTTTTCCTGGCACAGATACGCAGTATTTT. The encoded protein is CASSFPGTDTQYF.

This clonotype has a count of ten or more. CDR3 nucleotides: TGTGCCAGCAGCTTGCCGGGCGGACAGCCCCAGCATTTT. It specifies CASSLPGGQPQHF. V usage is TRBV7-2 and J usage is TRBJ1-5, with unresolved D. The V and J ends lost 3 bases and 7 bases respectively, with 10 bases between them. Germline loops: CDR1 SGHTA, CDR2 FQGNSA. This CDR3 has 13 amino acids.

In this sample, this clonotype turned up many times. The chain links TRBV7-8 to TRBJ2-7; 7 bases line up with TRBD1. CDR3 length equals 16 residues. Germline CDR1 reads SGHVS; CDR2 reads FQNEAQ. With V trimmed by 0 bases and J by 5 bases, 10 bases remained unmatched. The DNA for the CDR3 is TGTGCCAGCAGCTTAGCCTCGACAGGGTATACGCACGAGCAGTACTTC. Protein product: CASSLASTGYTHEQYF.

Many counts were recorded for this clonotype. The rearrangement joins TRBV2 to TRBJ1-1; perhaps TRBD1 as D (6 bases). V shed 4 bases and J shed 9 bases, with 9 bases lying between them. CDR1 is SNHLY, CDR2 FYNNEI, per germline. CDR3 length equals 11 residues. The CDR3 here is CASSGGGKAFF. The CDR3 coding sequence is TGTGCCAGCAGTGGAGGGGGAAAAGCTTTCTTT.

In its sample, this clonotype was seen many times. The chain couples TRBV20-1 to TRBJ2-7, with D perhaps matching TRBD2 (6 bases). The CDR3 length is 12 residues. V gave up 1 base and J gave up 4 bases, with 8 bases separating them. Per germline, CDR1 DFQATT and CDR2 SNEGSKA (reference sequence). The CDR3 spells CSARGRGYEQYF. CDR3 nucleotide sequence: TGCAGTGCTAGAGGTCGGGGGTACGAGCAGTACTTC.